The 5 T cell receptor beta chains below all came from one sample that was sequenced in a study of T cells after yellow fever vaccination. TCRdb recomputed calls from the 5' RACE reads with MiXCR, one row per CDR3 protein. Among roughly 56,000 distinct CDR3 sequences listed, approximately 6% were seen once. The source was PBMCs, either bulk or a sorted T-cell subset (CD4+, CD8+, memory, or dextramer-sorted; not recorded which), collected on the day of the yellow fever booster vaccination. Receptor source: a man in his late teens or twenties who received the YFV17D yellow fever vaccine.

This clonotype was counted ten times or more. This chain connects TRBV29-1 to TRBJ2-7; TRBD2 matches 15 bases. Trimming at V came to 5 bases and at J to 7 bases, leaving 6 bases not matched to a gene. Germline CDR1 reads SQVTM; CDR2 reads ANQGSEA. The CDR3 loop spans 14 amino acids. The CDR3 DNA sequence: TGCAGCGTTCCGGGACTAGCGGGGGGTGGTGAGCAGTACTTC. Protein product: CSVPGLAGGGEQYF.

J is TRBJ2-7 and V is TRBV20-1; 7 bases fit TRBD2. From germline, CDR1 is DFQATT and CDR2 SNEGSKA (reference sequence). CDR3 length: 14 amino acids. The junction had 16 bases not matched to a gene; V was cut back by 6 bases and J by 8 bases. The CDR3 spells CSAKAGRGAHKQYV. For the CDR3, the DNA is TGCAGTGCCAAAGCGGGGAGAGGGGCCCACAAGCAGTACGTC.

The V and J genes are TRBV6-6 and TRBJ1-5; D is ambiguous. CDR1 is MNHNY and CDR2 is SVGAGI in the germline V gene (reference sequence). This CDR3 spans 14 amino acids. V dropped 0 bases and J dropped 0 bases, with 3 bases sitting between them. This chain's CDR3 is CASSYSLSNQPQHF. CDR3 sequence (DNA): TGTGCCAGCAGTTACTCCCTTAGCAATCAGCCCCAGCATTTT.

This clonotype came up many times. The chain carries TRBV20-1 and TRBJ1-1, with D perhaps matching TRBD1 (6 bases). Trimming took 5 bases from V and 4 from J, leaving 17 bases between them. The CDR3 runs 14 residues. Germline V gives CDR1 DFQATT, CDR2 SNEGSKA (reference sequence). The CDR3 sequence: CSAPGGGLSTEAFF. The CDR3 DNA reads TGCAGTGCTCCCGGTGGGGGGCTGTCCACTGAAGCTTTCTTT.

At least ten counts were recorded for this clonotype. J is TRBJ2-5 and V is TRBV20-1; 11 bases fit TRBD2. Per the germline V gene, CDR1 is DFQATT and CDR2 is SNEGSKA (reference sequence). J lost 7 bases, V lost 0 bases, and 4 bases had no gene match. The CDR3 totals 14 residues. Here the CDR3 DNA reads TGCAGTGCTAGAGATCGGACTAGCGGGTTGACCCAGTACTTC. This encodes CSARDRTSGLTQYF.